These 27 T cell receptor beta chains originate from one sample sequenced in a study of T cell responses to AZD1222 COVID-19 vaccine (TCRdb year 2021). The library was obtained by the immunoSEQ multiplex PCR assay. The source is immuneACCESS, and TCRdb retained only in-frame sequences with V and J called. Part of the clones is not carried over; for the studies checked, unresolved V genes explain less than half of this, and the remainder is unexplained. The sample yields 140,000 to 150,000 clones; about 93% were counted once. About 1.9% of the sample rests with the top ten. Explained via the paper, the time point label denotes: baseline before first vaccination. Sequencing was performed on peripheral blood, taken on day 0 of AZD1222 vaccination. These receptors all stem from an adult in good health.

V gene TRBV9 combines with J gene TRBJ2-3, with D perhaps TRBD1 (6 bases). This CDR3 has 16 residues. V was cut by 0 bases and J by 0 bases, with 11 bases left in between. Germline loops: CDR1 SGDLS, CDR2 YYNGEE. The CDR3 bases are TGTGCCAGCAGCGTAGTCCCGGACAGTAGCACAGATACGCAGTATTTT. Its translation: CASSVVPDSSTDTQYF. Supplemented by reference TRBV9 and TRBJ2-3, the full variable domain reads DSGVTQTPKHLITATGQRVTLRCSPRSGDLSVYWYQQSLDQGLQFLIQYYNGEERAKGNILERFSAQQFPDLHSELNLSSLELGDSALYFCASSVVPDSSTDTQYFGPGTRLTVL.

CDR3 in DNA: TGTGCCAGCAGCCCAACCCGGGACAGGGTCTCCTACGAGCAGTACTTC. It encodes CASSPTRDRVSYEQYF. This chain uses TRBV7-2 with TRBJ2-7; 9 positions agree with TRBD1. CDR1 SGHTA and CDR2 FQGNSA come from the germline V gene. This CDR3 region has 16 residues. J was trimmed by 0 bases and V by 5 bases; bases with no gene match: 8. Full variable domain (outside the CDR3, taken from reference TRBV7-2 and TRBJ2-7): GAGVSQSPSNKVTEKGKDVELRCDPISGHTALYWYRQSLGQGLEFLIYFQGNSAPDKSGLPSDRFSAERTGGSVSTLTIQRTQQEDSAVYLCASSPTRDRVSYEQYFGPGTRLTVT.

The CDR3 loop reads CASSTGAGGLQREQYF. CDR3 nucleotides: TGTGCCAGCAGTACGGGAGCGGGAGGGCTTCAGAGAGAGCAGTACTTC. V usage is TRBV6-6 and J usage is TRBJ2-7; 10 nucleotides agree with TRBD2. Per the germline V gene, CDR1 is MNHNY and CDR2 is SVGAGI (reference sequence). This CDR3 is 16 amino acids long. Trimming cost V 5 bases and J 7 bases; bases outside gene matches: 14.

This clone appeared once. The V gene is TRBV27, the J gene TRBJ1-1; a weak D match, TRBD1 (5 bases). The CDR3 is made up of 14 amino acids. The V gene lost 5 bases and the J gene lost 4 bases, with 14 bases spanning the gap. Germline V gene sequence: CDR1 MNHEY, CDR2 SMNVEV (reference sequence). The CDR3 DNA follows: TGTGCCAGCAGTCCAAGGACACCCGGCACTGAAGCTTTCTTT. Translating gives CASSPRTPGTEAFF.

The sample holds a few counts of this clone. In DNA, the CDR3 is TGTGCCAGCACCCTGGGGCACACTGAAGCTTTCTTT. Encoded protein: CASTLGHTEAFF. The genes are TRBV28 and TRBJ1-1; a weak D match, TRBD1 (5 bases). The CDR3 loop spans 12 amino acids. The germline V gene has CDR1 MDHEN and CDR2 SYDVKM. Trimming stripped 7 bases from V and 3 bases from J, with 9 bases between.

This clone has a handful of counts. The chain carries TRBV5-1 and TRBJ2-5, with no clear D. Trimming pared 4 bases from V and 4 bases from J, leaving 5 bases between. CDR1 and CDR2 from the germline V gene are SGHRS and YFSETQ. This CDR3 has 11 amino acids. DNA of the CDR3: TGCGCCAGCAGCCCCCCAGAGACCCAGTACTTC. Encoded protein: CASSPPETQYF.

The chain recombines TRBV7-9 with TRBJ1-6; 8 nucleotides align to TRBD1. Germline V lookup: CDR1 SEHNR, CDR2 FQNEAQ (reference sequence). Unmatched junction bases numbered 5, after V lost 6 bases and J lost 4 bases. The CDR3 loop spans 15 amino acids. The DNA of the CDR3 is TGTGCCAGCAGTGGACAGGGCCTGTATAATTCACCCCTCCACTTT. Protein sequence: CASSGQGLYNSPLHF.

The V call is TRBV29-1, the J call TRBJ1-1; the D gene is possibly TRBD1 (6 bases). CDR1 is SQVTM and CDR2 is ANQGSEA in the germline V gene. V was pared by 4 bases and J by 0 bases, with 12 bases between. The CDR3 loop spans 14 amino acids. CDR3 sequence reads: CSVGGGGMNTEAFF. As DNA, the CDR3 is TGCAGCGTTGGTGGCGGGGGCATGAACACTGAAGCTTTCTTT.

The CDR3 sequence: CASSRQGRGTEAFF. CDR3 nucleotides: TGTGCCAGCAGCCGCCAGGGGCGGGGGACTGAAGCTTTCTTT. The chain joins TRBV7-2 to TRBJ1-1, with D perhaps matching TRBD1 (6 bases). The V end was cut by 5 bases, the J end by 5 bases, with 15 bases between. This CDR3 contains 14 residues. Germline values: CDR1 SGHTA, CDR2 FQGNSA.

The genes are TRBV20-1 and TRBJ2-7; D is perhaps TRBD2 (6 bases). CDR1 is DFQATT and CDR2 is SNEGSKA in the germline V gene (reference sequence). V dropped 3 bases and J dropped 3 bases, with 12 bases sitting between them. The CDR3 runs 13 residues. CDR3 region: CSASVGTGYEQYF. The CDR3 nucleotides are TGCAGTGCTAGTGTTGGGACTGGCTACGAGCAGTACTTC.

The rearrangement links TRBV9 to TRBJ2-2, with D tentatively TRBD2 (6 bases). CDR3 length: 15 amino acids. Between the trimmed V and J ends, which lost 3 bases and 1 base, there was a span of 10 bases. Germline CDR1 reads SGDLS; CDR2 reads YYNGEE. The CDR3 loop reads CASSAGGRNTGELFF. The CDR3 DNA sequence: TGTGCCAGCAGCGCTGGGGGGAGGAACACCGGGGAGCTGTTTTTT.

This rearrangement joins TRBV9 to TRBJ1-2; D is perhaps TRBD1 (6 bases). Germline loops: CDR1 SGDLS, CDR2 YYNGEE. The CDR3 sequence is 16 residues long. V lost 1 base, J lost 8 bases, and 21 bases lay in between. In nucleotides, the CDR3 is TGTGCCAGCAGCGTAAACCCCCGGGACGATCAGGGGGGCTACACCTTC. Translation: CASSVNPRDDQGGYTF.

This chain connects TRBV18 to TRBJ1-5; 12 bases line up with TRBD1. The germline CDR1 and CDR2 sequences are KGHSH and LQKENI. V trimming: 3 bases; J trimming: 2 bases; junction bases outside the gene matches: 2. The CDR3 is 16 amino acids. CDR3 region: CASSPGQGARNQPQHF. CDR3 coding DNA: TGTGCCAGCTCACCGGGACAGGGGGCGCGCAATCAGCCCCAGCATTTT.

This clone rates as medium-sized. The gene calls are TRBV5-4 and TRBJ2-7; 14 bases match TRBD2. Per the germline V gene, CDR1 is SGHNT and CDR2 is YYREEE (reference sequence). The CDR3 contains 14 residues. Unmatched junction bases numbered 2, after V lost 4 bases and J lost 5 bases. CDR3 residues: CASSKGLAGDEQYF. CDR3 nucleotide sequence: TGTGCCAGCAGCAAGGGACTAGCGGGAGACGAGCAGTACTTC.

The V call is TRBV7-3, the J call TRBJ2-5, with 9 bases identical to TRBD2. Trimming cost V 3 bases and J 1 base; bases outside gene matches: 9. Germline V CDR1 and CDR2: SGHTA, FQGTGA. The CDR3 length is 17 residues. The CDR3 DNA follows: TGTGCCAGCAGCTTTGGCCACCAGCGGGGGGTCCAAGAGACCCAGTACTTC. As protein: CASSFGHQRGVQETQYF.

The rearrangement joins TRBV6-6 to TRBJ1-2; D not certain. Germline V gene sequence: CDR1 MNHNY, CDR2 SVGAGI (reference sequence). V lost 0 bases, J lost 0 bases, and 5 bases lay in between. The CDR3 is made up of 14 amino acids. Here the CDR3 reads CASSYSWTNYGYTF. CDR3 sequence (DNA): TGTGCCAGCAGTTACTCGTGGACTAACTATGGCTACACCTTC.

This chain links TRBV6-5 with TRBJ1-2; 7 positions match TRBD1. CDR3 length: 14 residues. CDR1 is MNHEY, CDR2 SVGAGI, per germline. The trim removed 10 bases at V and 8 bases at J, leaving 16 bases unmatched. CDR3 nucleotides: TGTGCCACCACGGTAAATGAGGGGGCGGAAGGCTACACCTTC. It codes for CATTVNEGAEGYTF.

This clone appeared a few times. At one end, the junction sequence differs from germline, possibly due to a read error. The chain carries TRBV7-9 and TRBJ1-6; 7 nucleotides align to TRBD1. Germline CDR1 and CDR2: SEHNR and FQNEAQ (reference sequence). The CDR3 length is 15 residues. The CDR3 region is CASSLGQGYSSPLHF. The CDR3 coding sequence is TGTGCCAGCAGCTTAGGACAGGGCTATAGTTCACCCCTCCACTTT. The full variable domain, rest sourced from reference TRBV7-9 and TRBJ1-6, is DTGVSQNPRHKITKRGQNVTFRCDPISEHNRLYWYRQTLGQGPEFLTYFQNEAQLEKSRLLSDRFSAERPKGSFSTLEIQRTEQGDSAMYLCASSLGQGYSSPLHFGNGTRLTVT.

The CDR3 loop reads CASSTQGDTEAFF. The DNA of the CDR3 is TGTGCCAGCAGTACACAGGGGGACACTGAAGCTTTCTTT. The chain has TRBV7-3 and TRBJ1-1; 8 bases line up with TRBD1. V was clipped by 6 bases and J by 3 bases; unmatched bases: 3. CDR3 length equals 13 residues. In germline, CDR1 is SGHTA, CDR2 FQGTGA.

J is TRBJ2-2 and V is TRBV30, with D possibly TRBD1 on 6 matching bases. The CDR3 has 15 residues. Looked up from germline, CDR1 is GTSNPN and CDR2 is SVGIG (reference sequence). With 3 bases removed from V and 0 bases from J, the gap between germline ends came to 11 bases. The CDR3 is CAWRGGNTNTGELFF. The CDR3, as DNA: TGTGCCTGGAGAGGGGGTAATACGAACACCGGGGAGCTGTTTTTT.

With regard to this clone: A junction end diverges from the germline sequence, so it may reflect a read error. V gene TRBV3-1 (or the pseudogene TRBV3-2) combines with J gene TRBJ1-1, with D unclear. This CDR3 comprises 13 residues. Per the germline V gene, CDR1 is LGHDT and CDR2 is YNNKEL (reference sequence). The chain's CDR3 is CASSPSVNTEAFF. As DNA, the CDR3 is TGTGCCAGCAGCCCCTCGGTGAACACTGAGGCTTTCTTT.

This chain joins TRBV27 and TRBJ2-5; D is uncertain. CDR1 is MNHEY and CDR2 is SMNVEV in the germline V gene (reference sequence). This CDR3 region has 14 residues. V dropped 6 bases and J dropped 1 base, with 12 bases sitting between them. This CDR3 is CASSRAGFQETQYF. DNA of the CDR3: TGTGCCAGCAGCCGCGCCGGGTTCCAAGAGACCCAGTACTTC.

V gene TRBV7-9 combines with J gene TRBJ2-3; no clear D. The germline V and J ends were trimmed by 4 bases and 4 bases, with 15 bases remaining between them. Germline values: CDR1 SEHNR, CDR2 FQNEAQ (reference sequence). The CDR3 contains 15 residues. The CDR3 region is CASSYGPPTADTQYF. The CDR3 DNA reads TGTGCCAGCAGCTATGGGCCACCTACCGCAGATACGCAGTATTTT.

The V gene is TRBV7-9, the J gene TRBJ1-3, with D possibly TRBD1 on 6 matching bases. V was pared by 5 bases and J by 0 bases, with 14 bases between. Looked up from germline, CDR1 is SEHNR and CDR2 is FQNEAQ (reference sequence). The CDR3 extends over 16 amino acids. CDR3 DNA: TGTGCCAGCAGCCCGAGGGGGGGAATCTCTGGAAACACCATATATTTT. Translated: CASSPRGGISGNTIYF.

The chain employs TRBV27 and TRBJ1-2, with 7 bases matching TRBD1. CDR1 and CDR2 from the germline V gene are MNHEY and SMNVEV (reference sequence). The CDR3 sequence is 13 residues long. After removal of 6 bases from V and 4 bases from J, the junction contained 5 bases not matched to a gene. The CDR3 protein is CASRADRRYGYTF. The CDR3 DNA sequence: TGTGCCAGCAGGGCGGACAGGCGCTATGGCTACACCTTC.

With regard to this clone: The DNA is omitted, as the CDR3 cannot be located on it reliably, and the CDR3 follows TCRdb's listing. This chain links TRBV5-6 with TRBJ1-2; TRBD1 is the table's D call and was not checked against the DNA. Looked up from germline, CDR1 is SGHDT and CDR2 is YYEEEE. The CDR3 numbers 13 amino acids, ends counted. CDR3: CASSLTSVGAGTF.

This chain uses TRBV27 with TRBJ2-1; 10 bases match TRBD1. V trimming: 6 bases; J trimming: 9 bases; junction bases outside the gene matches: 11. CDR1 and CDR2 (germline): MNHEY, SMNVEV (reference sequence). This CDR3 is 15 amino acids long. The CDR3 loop reads CASSLFGTGEVEQFF. As DNA, the CDR3 is TGTGCCAGCAGCCTCTTCGGGACAGGGGAAGTTGAGCAGTTCTTC.